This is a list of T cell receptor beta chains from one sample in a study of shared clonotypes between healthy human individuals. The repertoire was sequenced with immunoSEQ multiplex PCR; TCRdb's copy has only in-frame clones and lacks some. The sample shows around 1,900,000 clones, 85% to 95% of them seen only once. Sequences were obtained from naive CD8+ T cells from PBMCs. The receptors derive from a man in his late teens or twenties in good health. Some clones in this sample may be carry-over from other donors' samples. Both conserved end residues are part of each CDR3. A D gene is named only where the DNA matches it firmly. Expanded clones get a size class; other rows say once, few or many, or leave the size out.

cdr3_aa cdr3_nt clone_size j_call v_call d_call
CASSQGTGANEAFF TGCGCCAGCAGCCAAGGAACAGGGGCCAATGAAGCTTTCTTT . TRBJ1-1 TRBV4-1 TRBD1
CSVGGSGSSYNEQFF TGCAGCGTTGGGGGGAGCGGGTCCTCCTACAATGAGCAGTTCTTC . TRBJ2-1 TRBV29-1 .
CASSFGTDTQYF TGTGCCAGCAGCTTTGGCACAGATACGCAGTATTTT . TRBJ2-3 TRBV11-3 .
CASSDPSGRGYEQYF TGTGCCAGCAGCGATCCTAGCGGGAGAGGTTACGAGCAGTACTTC . TRBJ2-7 TRBV11-2 TRBD2
CASSVRDRGRLDYGYTF TGTGCCAGCAGTGTGCGAGACAGGGGGCGTCTGGACTATGGCTACACCTTC . TRBJ1-2 TRBV2 TRBD1
CASSPGVQEQFF TGTGCCAGCAGCCCAGGGGTCCAGGAGCAGTTCTTC . TRBJ2-1 TRBV4-2 .
CASGGPSSYEQYF TGTGCCAGCGGAGGGCCGAGCTCCTACGAGCAGTACTTC . TRBJ2-7 TRBV14 .
CASSPKNSGNTIYF TGCGCCAGCAGCCCCAAAAACTCTGGAAACACCATATATTTT . TRBJ1-3 TRBV5-1 .
CASSQGGTLREQYF TGTGCCAGCAGCCAAGGAGGGACCCTGAGAGAGCAGTACTTC once TRBJ2-7 TRBV9 .
CASSPTEFTSTDTQYF TGCGCCAGCAGCCCCACGGAGTTTACTAGCACAGATACGCAGTATTTT once TRBJ2-3 TRBV4-1 .
CASSPTSGRGYEQYF TGTGCCAGCAGCCCCACTAGCGGGAGGGGATACGAGCAGTACTTC . TRBJ2-7 TRBV9 TRBD2
CASLRDNEQFF TGTGCCTCGCTTCGGGACAATGAGCAGTTCTTC . TRBJ2-1 TRBV10-3 .
CASSLAGFEQYF TGTGCCAGCAGCTTAGCAGGGTTCGAGCAGTACTTC . TRBJ2-7 TRBV7-9 .
CASSKALGPTPQHF TGTGCCAGCAGCAAAGCGCTAGGTCCGACGCCCCAGCATTTT . TRBJ1-5 TRBV21-1 .
CASSLTRIAGATDTQYF TGTGCCAGCAGTTTAACCCGAATAGCGGGAGCGACAGATACGCAGTATTTT . TRBJ2-3 TRBV27 TRBD2
CASSGGTGNQPQHF TGTGCCAGCAGCGGAGGAACGGGCAATCAGCCCCAGCATTTT . TRBJ1-5 TRBV9 .
CASSATPSTDTQYF TGTGCCAGCAGCGCGACGCCTAGCACAGATACGCAGTATTTT . TRBJ2-3 TRBV7-3 .
CASRYPTRGTGFNEQFF TGTGCCAGCAGATACCCCACTCGAGGGACAGGGTTCAATGAGCAGTTCTTC . TRBJ2-1 TRBV27 TRBD1
CASSPTGGVNTEAFF TGTGCCAGCAGCCCGACAGGGGGGGTGAACACTGAAGCTTTCTTT once TRBJ1-1 TRBV7-2 TRBD1
CAISEPFTSGRSYNEQFF TGTGCCATCAGTGAGCCCTTTACTAGCGGGAGATCCTACAATGAGCAGTTCTTC . TRBJ2-1 TRBV10-3 TRBD2
CASSYLDSSTDTQYF TGCGCCAGCAGCTACCTAGATTCGAGCACAGATACGCAGTATTTT . TRBJ2-3 TRBV4-1 .
CASSEQTSDQETQYF TGTGCCAGTAGTGAGCAAACTAGCGATCAAGAGACCCAGTACTTC . TRBJ2-5 TRBV19 TRBD2
CASSLYRHYEQYF TGTGCCAGCAGTTTATACAGACACTACGAGCAGTACTTC . TRBJ2-7 TRBV28 .
CASRASDRGGTEAFF TGTGCCAGCAGAGCCTCGGACAGGGGCGGGACTGAAGCTTTCTTT once TRBJ1-1 TRBV28 TRBD1
CASSILAGDHEQFF TGTGCCAGTAGTATACTGGCGGGAGACCATGAGCAGTTCTTC . TRBJ2-1 TRBV19 TRBD2
CASSPLSNTEAFF TGTGCCAGCAGTCCTCTGTCGAACACTGAAGCTTTCTTT few TRBJ1-1 TRBV28 .
CASSVTGGTEAFF TGTGCCAGCAGTGTAACAGGGGGCACTGAAGCTTTCTTT . TRBJ1-1 TRBV6-4 TRBD1
CASSLETSGRDHEQYF TGTGCCAGCAGCCTAGAGACTAGCGGGAGGGACCACGAGCAGTACTTC . TRBJ2-7 TRBV11-2 TRBD2
CASSLTGVNEKLFF TGTGCCAGCAGTTTAACAGGGGTAAATGAAAAACTGTTTTTT . TRBJ1-4 TRBV27 TRBD1
CASSPSSVYSYEQYF TGTGCCAGCAGCCCCTCTAGCGTTTACTCCTACGAGCAGTACTTC . TRBJ2-7 TRBV7-6 .
CASSQDRAGQAFF TGCGCCAGCAGCCAAGATAGGGCAGGGCAAGCTTTCTTT . TRBJ1-1 TRBV4-1 .
CASSLGQGYTEAFF TGTGCCAGCAGTTTGGGACAGGGCTACACTGAAGCTTTCTTT . TRBJ1-1 TRBV27 TRBD1
CASNPGYNEQFF TGTGCCAGCAACCCGGGGTACAATGAGCAGTTCTTC . TRBJ2-1 TRBV9 .
CASSSSALGLAGVHNEQFF TGTGCCAGCAGCTCCTCAGCCCTAGGACTAGCGGGAGTCCACAATGAGCAGTTCTTC . TRBJ2-1 TRBV11-2 TRBD2
CASSPGPREQYF TGTGCCAGCAGTCCGGGACCAAGGGAGCAGTACTTC . TRBJ2-7 TRBV2 .
CASSRGQGSDEQYF TGTGCCAGCTCCCGGGGACAGGGTAGCGACGAGCAGTACTTC once TRBJ2-7 TRBV18 TRBD1
CSVDRGTEAFF TGCAGCGTTGACAGGGGAACTGAAGCTTTCTTT . TRBJ1-1 TRBV29-1 .
CASSFRDYEQYF TGTGCCAGCAGTTTCAGGGACTACGAGCAGTACTTC . TRBJ2-7 TRBV28 .
CASSQDRSSGTYEQYF TGCGCCAGCAGCCAAGATCGATCTAGCGGGACCTACGAGCAGTACTTC . TRBJ2-7 TRBV4-3 TRBD2
CATLNRDRRDQPQHF TGTGCCACCCTCAACCGGGACAGGCGGGATCAGCCCCAGCATTTT . TRBJ1-5 TRBV18 TRBD1
CASSESPGTGVGYTF TGTGCCAGCAGCGAATCTCCCGGGACCGGCGTTGGCTACACCTTC . TRBJ1-2 TRBV7-9 .
CASSVLQGSYEQYF TGTGCCAGCAGTGTTCTACAGGGTTCTTACGAGCAGTACTTC . TRBJ2-7 TRBV27 .